This T cell receptor (beta chain) was sequenced during a study of blood T cell repertoires in COVID-19. In the authors' methods: By means of reference gene primer amplification, nucleated cell counts were estimated. Assay: immunoSEQ multiplex PCR; the TCRdb copy retains only in-frame clones and omits some. From that table come the V and J calls and clone size; the DNA was used to work out D and trimming. The data contain 250,000 to 350,000 clones, about 89% of them singletons. This TCR was recovered from a middle-aged woman who had recovered from COVID-19. The material sequenced was peripheral blood.

The CDR3: CTSSRLAGESNTGELFF. For the CDR3, the DNA is TGCACCAGCAGCCGACTAGCGGGAGAGTCGAACACCGGGGAGCTGTTTTTT. The chain is built from TRBV1 and TRBJ2-2; the table gives TRBD2 as D, unverified against the DNA. TRBV1 corresponds to a pseudogene. The CDR3 is 17 residues long.